The subject of this entry is one T cell receptor beta chain. The antigen is unknown. Samples held roughly 1-11 million cryopreserved PBMC, and DNA extraction followed. This record belongs to a study of long-term antiretroviral therapy in people with HIV. Broader study findings: Clones that had undergone expansion before ART dominated the repertoire at all time points. Transplant donor controls retained higher diversity, though diversity increased after ART. On ART adherence, viral resistance or therapy changes, no data were available.

Trimming took 4 bases from V and 3 from J, leaving 16 bases between them. The CDR3 spans 15 residues. Per germline, CDR1 SGDLS and CDR2 YYNGEE. The authors ran the immunoSEQ assay, v3.0, at survey level. Profiling relied on immunoSEQ multiplex PCR, and the TCRdb table lists in-frame clones only, not all of them. The table records about 18,000 clones, about 77% of them present only once. This sequence was found in a woman aged 40 to 49 with HIV. This specimen was unsorted PBMCs, taken at the start of antiretroviral therapy, before treatment. The chain is built from TRBV9 and TRBJ1-2, with D unresolved. The CDR3 nucleotides read TGTGCCAGCAGCCCGGAGGGTGGCGGGGACTATGGCTACACCTTC. Its protein product is CASSPEGGGDYGYTF.